This T cell receptor beta chain originates from a study of blood T cell repertoires in COVID-19. The wider study: Donors in the United States, Italy and Spain gave samples during acute or convalescent COVID-19.

The data were produced by immunoSEQ multiplex PCR, yet TCRdb's version contains in-frame clones alone and is incomplete. The sample includes 330,000 or so clones, roughly 87% of them seen just once. This clone is a singleton in its sample. Participants spanned ages about 18 to 100 years and resided in roughly 22 US areas. Participants had their cohort set by participant-reported clinical history. Either two negative PCRs, clearance, or symptom resolution qualified Cohort 3 donors as recovered. Germline V CDR1 and CDR2: SGHTA, FQGTGA. This CDR3 spans 16 amino acids. V lost 2 bases and J lost 7; bases outside the gene matches: 10.

This chain joins TRBV7-3 and TRBJ2-1; 8 positions agree with TRBD2. Sequencing was done on a sample of PBMCs or T cells enriched from blood (not recorded which). The sequence derives from a woman in her 30s who had recovered from COVID-19. CDR3 loop: CASSLHRGGLLNEQFF. The CDR3, as DNA: TGTGCCAGCAGCTTACACCGGGGGGGCCTTTTAAATGAGCAGTTCTTC.